The T cell receptor (beta chain) under discussion was sequenced for a study of OX40 agonist ivuxolimab in advanced cancers. Findings and caveats of the study: Expanded clones tended on average to be more numerous among CD8+ T cells than CD4+.

Assay: immunoSEQ multiplex PCR; the TCRdb copy retains only in-frame clones and omits some. The sample has about 92,000 clones, 70% to 85% seen once. The sampling schedule covered blood at baseline, cycle 4 day 1, and cycle 7 day 1. V was clipped by 5 bases and J by 0 bases; unmatched bases: 7. The CDR3 contains 15 residues. CDR1 and CDR2 (germline): SGDLS, YYNGEE. In the case of this clone: Its antigen is as yet unknown. The same CDR3 can be traced to other DNA sequences in this sample.

The rearrangement joins TRBV9 to TRBJ1-1; 7 bases are a match to TRBD1. The origin of this receptor is an adult with an advanced solid tumor such as melanoma, head and neck, liver or kidney cancer. Sample: CD4+ or CD8+ T cells sorted from blood, taken in a trial of the OX40 agonist ivuxolimab. The CDR3 DNA is TGTGCCAGCAGGAGGGGACAGTCTATGAACACTGAAGCTTTCTTT. Translation gives CASRRGQSMNTEAFF.